One sample yielded the 15 T cell receptor beta chains listed below, sequenced in a study of monozygotic twins with inflammatory bowel disease. TCRdb re-called the 5' RACE reads and shows each CDR3 protein once, DNA omitted. The repertoire table contains 310,000 or so distinct CDR3 sequences. The sequenced sample was blood. The receptors stem from a human donor with ulcerative colitis or Crohn's disease, or a healthy co-twin of an affected twin (not recorded which).

This chain connects TRBV11-2 to TRBJ2-1; TCRdb picks TRBD2, but there is no DNA to check that call. CDR1 and CDR2 (germline): SGHAT, FQNNGV. The CDR3 extends over 13 amino acids. CDR3 in amino acids: CASSFLADNEQFF.

J is TRBJ1-1 and V is TRBV6-1; with no DNA, the TCRdb D assignment of TRBD1 cannot be verified. CDR3 size: 15 residues. Germline V lookup: CDR1 MNHNS, CDR2 SASEGT. The CDR3: CASSFRGVGNTEAFF.

This sequence joins TRBV29-1 and TRBJ1-1. This CDR3 spans 12 amino acids. The germline gives CDR1 SQVTM, CDR2 ANQGSEA. This chain's CDR3 is CSVEKENTEAFF.

The J gene is TRBJ1-2, the V gene TRBV29-1. Per the germline V gene, CDR1 is SQVTM and CDR2 is ANQGSEA. The CDR3 length is 14 residues. The CDR3 here is CSVTQPEKNYGYIF.

The rearrangement joins TRBV5-1 to TRBJ2-2. The germline V gene has CDR1 SGHRS and CDR2 YFSETQ. This CDR3 has 14 residues. The CDR3 reads CASSLGSPTGELFF.

This chain uses TRBV29-1 with TRBJ1-2; TCRdb designates TRBD1, a call that cannot be tested without DNA. From germline, CDR1 is SQVTM and CDR2 ANQGSEA. The length of the CDR3 is 15 residues. CDR3 residues: CSVEGQPGQFYGYTF.

The gene calls are TRBV5-6 and TRBJ2-7; the TCRdb D gene call, TRBD1, has no DNA to confirm it. The V gene's germline CDR1 is SGHDT and CDR2 YYEEEE. The CDR3 length is 13 residues. The CDR3 protein is CASSYMDREEQYF.

This rearrangement joins TRBV3-1 to TRBJ2-7; absent DNA, TCRdb's TRBD1 call cannot be checked. Germline V gene data show CDR1 as LGHDT and CDR2 as YNNKEL (reference sequence). The CDR3 extends over 15 amino acids. CDR3 loop: CASSQGGPGKYEQYF.

The V gene is TRBV18, the J gene TRBJ2-1; TCRdb's D gene call, TRBD2, goes unchecked for lack of DNA. From germline, CDR1 is KGHSH and CDR2 LQKENI. The length of the CDR3 is 15 residues. CDR3 amino acids: CASSPRLAGGQEQFF. Based on the CDR3 plus reference TRBV18 and TRBJ2-1, the full variable domain is NAGVMQNPRHLVRRRGQEARLRCSPMKGHSHVYWYRQLPEEGLKFMVYLQKENIIDESGMPKERFSAEFPKEGPSILRIQQVVRGDSAAYFCASSPRLAGGQEQFFGPGTRLTVL.

The CDR3 sequence is CASSLYSGGREKSTEAFF. The chain employs TRBV12-3 or TRBV12-4 and TRBJ1-1; TCRdb calls TRBD1, which cannot be checked without DNA. The length of the CDR3 is 18 residues.

The rearrangement joins TRBV7-9 to TRBJ1-4. This CDR3 has 14 residues. Germline values: CDR1 SEHNR, CDR2 FQNEAQ (reference sequence). The CDR3 is CASSKEGEDGKLFF. The entire variable domain, with the rest obtained from reference TRBV7-9 and TRBJ1-4, is as follows: DTGVSQNPRHKITKRGQNVTFRCDPISEHNRLYWYRQTLGQGPEFLTYFQNEAQLEKSRLLSDRFSAERPKGSFSTLEIQRTEQGDSAMYLCASSKEGEDGKLFFGSGTQLSVL.

The chain links TRBV27 to TRBJ2-7; the D call of TRBD2 rests on TCRdb alone, since no DNA is present to check it. Per germline, CDR1 MNHEY and CDR2 SMNVEV (reference sequence). CDR3 length: 14 residues. The CDR3 sequence is CASSLINGLPEQYF.

V is TRBV6-5 and J is TRBJ1-1. The CDR3 contains 11 residues. Germline V gene lookup returns CDR1 MNHEY and CDR2 SVGAGI. CDR3 amino acids: CASSDWTEAFF.

The chain joins TRBV6-2 or TRBV6-3 to TRBJ2-2. The CDR3 spans 11 residues. Germline CDR1 is MNHEY and CDR2 is SVGEGT. The CDR3 reads CASSYPGELFF.

This sequence joins TRBV28 and TRBJ2-3; TCRdb's D call, TRBD1, is unchecked because there is no DNA. The CDR3 has 14 amino acids. CDR1 and CDR2 (germline): MDHEN, SYDVKM. CDR3 loop: CASSYGRATDTQYF.